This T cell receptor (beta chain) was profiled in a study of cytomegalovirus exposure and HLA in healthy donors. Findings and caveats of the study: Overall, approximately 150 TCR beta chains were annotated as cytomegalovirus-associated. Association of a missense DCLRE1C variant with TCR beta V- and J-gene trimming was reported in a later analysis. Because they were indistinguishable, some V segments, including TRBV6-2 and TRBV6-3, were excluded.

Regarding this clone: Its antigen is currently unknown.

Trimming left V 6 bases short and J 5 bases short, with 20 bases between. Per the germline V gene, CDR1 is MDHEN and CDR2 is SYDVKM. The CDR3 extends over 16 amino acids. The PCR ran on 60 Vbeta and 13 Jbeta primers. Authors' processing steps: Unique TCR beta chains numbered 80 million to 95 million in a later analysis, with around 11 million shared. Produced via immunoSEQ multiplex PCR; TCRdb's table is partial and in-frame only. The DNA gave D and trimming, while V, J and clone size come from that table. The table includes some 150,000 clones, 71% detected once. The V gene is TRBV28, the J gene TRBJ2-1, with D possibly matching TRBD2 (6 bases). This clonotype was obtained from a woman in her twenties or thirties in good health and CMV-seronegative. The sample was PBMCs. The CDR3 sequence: CASRPDTGEEHNEQFF. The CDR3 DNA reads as TGTGCCAGCAGACCCGACACGGGGGAGGAACACAATGAGCAGTTCTTC.